This passage covers 31 T cell receptor beta chains from one sample sequenced in a study of shared clonotypes between healthy human individuals. Some clones are missing from TCRdb's copy, which holds only in-frame ones; the method was immunoSEQ multiplex PCR. Of about 2.2 million clones listed, 80% to 95% are singletons. Cells designated naive CD8 were CD45RO-negative and were positively selected for CCR7, with terminally differentiated effector memory CD45RA+ cells excluded. Source material: naive CD8+ T cells from PBMCs. Receptor source: a man between 18 and 35 years old in good health. Some clones in this sample may be carry-over from other donors' samples.

The rearrangement joins TRBV29-1 to TRBJ2-1, with a tentative D call TRBD2 (5 bases). The CDR3 extends over 14 amino acids. Trimming removed 7 bases from V and 0 bases from J, with 13 bases in between. Germline V gene data show CDR1 as SQVTM and CDR2 as ANQGSEA. The CDR3 is CSGFGVDSYNEQFF. In DNA, the CDR3 is TGCAGCGGCTTCGGGGTAGACTCCTACAATGAGCAGTTCTTC.

A word on this clone: Other nucleotide sequences from this sample produce the same CDR3. The DNA for the CDR3 is TGTGCCAGCAGTCTCCAGGGGGACACCGGGGAGCTGTTTTTT. Protein sequence: CASSLQGDTGELFF. The genes are TRBV28 and TRBJ2-2; 7 nucleotides match TRBD1. Germline V CDR1 and CDR2: MDHEN, SYDVKM. CDR3 size: 14 residues. V lost 5 bases and J lost 3; bases outside the gene matches: 3.

This clone has just one count. The chain carries TRBV7-6 and TRBJ2-7; TRBD2 agrees at 10 bases. The ends lost 3 bases at V and 5 bases at J; junction bases unmatched: 7. The CDR3 loop spans 15 amino acids. Per germline, CDR1 SGHVS and CDR2 FNYEAQ. The CDR3 loop reads CASSFTSGIMDEQYF. CDR3 nucleotides: TGTGCCAGCAGCTTTACTAGCGGGATAATGGACGAGCAGTACTTC.

In regard to this clone: One base away lies a much larger clone, so this may be a sequencing read error. The sample has other DNA sequences that encode this CDR3 too. The CDR3 DNA sequence: TGTGCCAGCAGCCGGGACAGCTCCTACGAGCAGTACTTC. It yields the protein CASSRDSSYEQYF. The gene calls are TRBV7-9 and TRBJ2-5; 7 positions match TRBD1. The J call may be in error: the DNA end matches TRBJ2-7 better. The CDR3 consists of 13 residues. Germline V gives CDR1 SEHNR, CDR2 FQNEAQ (reference sequence).

V gene TRBV9 combines with J gene TRBJ2-7; 8 positions match TRBD2. V dropped 0 bases and J dropped 2; count of bases not matched to a gene: 4. This CDR3 is built from 15 residues. Per germline, CDR1 SGDLS and CDR2 YYNGEE. The CDR3 loop is CASSVAPAGAYEQYF. The CDR3 nucleotides read TGTGCCAGCAGCGTAGCCCCAGCGGGAGCCTACGAGCAGTACTTC.

The chain links TRBV19 to TRBJ2-3; D assignment may be TRBD1 or TRBD2 (5 bases each). CDR3 length: 15 amino acids. The germline V gene has CDR1 LNHDA and CDR2 SQIVND (reference sequence). Deletions cut 3 bases from V and 2 bases from J, with 12 bases between. CDR3 sequence: CASSITRGYTDTQYF. The CDR3 DNA sequence: TGTGCCAGTAGTATCACGAGGGGATACACAGATACGCAGTATTTT.

The gene calls are TRBV9 and TRBJ2-3, with D tentatively TRBD1 (5 bases). V was pared by 4 bases and J by 4 bases, with 19 bases between. The germline gives CDR1 SGDLS, CDR2 YYNGEE. This CDR3 is 16 amino acids long. CDR3 residues: CASSPSSGASADTQYF. The CDR3 DNA is TGTGCCAGCAGCCCCAGTAGTGGGGCAAGTGCAGATACGCAGTATTTT.

This chain connects TRBV7-9 to TRBJ1-4; no clear D. Germline lookup yields CDR1 SEHNR and CDR2 FQNEAQ (reference sequence). Between the trimmed V and J ends, which lost 5 bases and 6 bases, there was a span of 16 bases. This CDR3 comprises 15 residues. The CDR3 DNA reads as TGTGCCAGCAGCACAAGGACGGATATGTATGAAAAACTGTTTTTT. This codes for CASSTRTDMYEKLFF.

This chain connects TRBV4-1 to TRBJ1-2; D unresolved. This CDR3 has 12 residues. CDR1 MGHRA and CDR2 YSYEKL come from the germline V gene. The V end lost 0 bases, the J end lost 7 bases, and 6 bases lay between the germline ends. The CDR3 nucleotides read TGCGCCAGCAGCCAAGATAGCTTTGGCTACACCTTC. It yields the protein CASSQDSFGYTF.

CDR3 in amino acids: CASSLILHNEQFF. In DNA, the CDR3 is TGTGCCAGCAGCCTGATTTTGCACAATGAGCAGTTCTTC. The chain uses TRBV7-8 and TRBJ2-1; D is ambiguous. This CDR3 is 13 amino acids long. In germline, CDR1 is SGHVS, CDR2 FQNEAQ. Trimming left V 5 bases short and J 5 bases short, with 10 bases between.

The genes are TRBV28 and TRBJ2-1, with 9 bases matching TRBD1. V lost 2 bases, J lost 12 bases, and 14 bases stayed unmatched. Germline CDR1 reads MDHEN; CDR2 reads SYDVKM. The CDR3 contains 16 residues. The CDR3 here is CASSLIGTGFPRGQFF. The CDR3 DNA is TGTGCCAGCAGTTTAATTGGGACAGGGTTTCCCAGAGGGCAGTTCTTC.

The rearrangement uses TRBV29-1 and TRBJ2-2, with 7 bases lining up with TRBD1. CDR3 length: 14 residues. Germline V gene lookup returns CDR1 SQVTM and CDR2 ANQGSEA. The V gene end was trimmed by 6 bases and the J gene end by 1 base; junction bases not matched to a gene: 5. The CDR3 here is CSVGDSLNTGELFF. CDR3 DNA sequence: TGCAGCGTAGGGGACAGCTTGAACACCGGGGAGCTGTTTTTT.

The chain is built from TRBV11-2 and TRBJ2-2; D possibly corresponds to TRBD1 (6 bases). Trimming took off 4 bases at V and 8 bases at J, with 11 bases between the two ends. The CDR3 is 13 residues long. CDR1 and CDR2 from the germline V gene are SGHAT and FQNNGV. The DNA for the CDR3 is TGTGCCAGCAGCTATCTACAGGGTGGGGAGCTGTTTTTT. This translates into CASSYLQGGELFF.

The V call is TRBV5-1, the J call TRBJ2-1, with 7 bases identical to TRBD1. Germline V CDR1 and CDR2: SGHRS, YFSETQ. V trimming: 3 bases; J trimming: 8 bases; junction bases outside the gene matches: 8. CDR3 size: 14 residues. CDR3 residues: CASSSGQRGDEQFF. The DNA of the CDR3 is TGCGCCAGCAGCTCGGGACAGCGAGGGGATGAGCAGTTCTTC.

The chain joins TRBV19 to TRBJ1-5, with a weak D call TRBD1 (6 bases). This CDR3 comprises 13 residues. V was pared by 3 bases and J by 8 bases, with 11 bases between. From germline, CDR1 is LNHDA and CDR2 SQIVND (reference sequence). The CDR3, as DNA: TGTGCCAGTAGTATCGGGGGGGCTAAGCCCCAGCATTTT. Translated, it gives CASSIGGAKPQHF.

J is TRBJ2-5 and V is TRBV9, with 7 positions matching TRBD2. This CDR3 has 15 residues. The V and J ends lost 4 bases and 9 bases, in that order; junction bases with no gene match: 15. CDR1 and CDR2 from the germline V gene are SGDLS and YYNGEE. The CDR3 DNA is TGTGCCAGCAGCCCTCCGGCGGGAGTGCCCTGGGCCCAGTACTTC. It specifies CASSPPAGVPWAQYF.

J is TRBJ1-6 and V is TRBV30; D remains ambiguous. The CDR3 is 13 residues long. Germline V CDR1 and CDR2: GTSNPN, SVGIG (reference sequence). The V end lost 1 base, the J end lost 7 bases, and 8 bases lay between the germline ends. CDR3 nucleotides: TGTGCCTGGAGTGCCTGGGGAAATTCACCCCTCCACTTT. Its protein is CAWSAWGNSPLHF.

The J gene is TRBJ1-4, the V gene TRBV27; D remains ambiguous. Trimming removed 5 bases at V and 7 bases at J, with 17 bases between. The CDR3 loop spans 15 amino acids. Germline CDR1 MNHEY, CDR2 SMNVEV (reference sequence). This CDR3 reads CASSPRARLLEKLFF. The CDR3 DNA reads as TGTGCCAGCAGTCCGCGGGCGAGGCTCCTTGAAAAACTGTTTTTT.

The chain carries TRBV28 and TRBJ2-7, with D possibly matching TRBD2 (5 bases). The germline V gene has CDR1 MDHEN and CDR2 SYDVKM. V lost 3 bases, J lost 0 bases, and 9 bases lay in between. This CDR3 contains 14 residues. As DNA, the CDR3 is TGTGCCAGCAGTTTCGAGCGGAGCTCCTACGAGCAGTACTTC. Its protein product is CASSFERSSYEQYF.

The V and J genes are TRBV19 and TRBJ2-7; D is possibly TRBD2 (7 bases). Trimming took 6 bases from V and 2 from J, leaving 14 bases between them. This CDR3 is 14 amino acids long. Germline V lookup: CDR1 LNHDA, CDR2 SQIVND (reference sequence). The CDR3 spells CASSLRGGPYEQYF. The CDR3, as DNA: TGTGCCAGTAGCCTCAGGGGAGGGCCCTACGAGCAGTACTTC.

The chain links TRBV19 to TRBJ2-3; unclear D gene. The CDR3 has 16 residues. The V end lost 0 bases, the J end lost 5 bases, and 15 bases lay between the germline ends. Germline loops: CDR1 LNHDA, CDR2 SQIVND (reference sequence). This CDR3 is CASSIETTLGGDTQYF. The CDR3 DNA follows: TGTGCCAGTAGTATAGAGACCACCCTGGGCGGAGATACGCAGTATTTT. Drawing the rest from reference TRBV19 and TRBJ2-3, the complete variable domain is DGGITQSPKYLFRKEGQNVTLSCEQNLNHDAMYWYRQDPGQGLRLIYYSQIVNDFQKGDIAEGYSVSREKKESFPLTVTSAQKNPTAFYLCASSIETTLGGDTQYFGPGTRLTVL.

The chain employs TRBV13 and TRBJ1-4; TRBD1 agrees at 10 bases. The CDR3 has 14 residues. Germline assignment: CDR1 PRHDT and CDR2 FYEKMQ (reference sequence). Germline trimming cut 5 bases from V and 7 bases from J; bases unmatched to any gene: 4. CDR3 protein: CASSEGTGVEKLFF. As DNA, the CDR3 is TGTGCCAGCAGCGAAGGGACAGGGGTTGAAAAACTGTTTTTT.

CDR3 nucleotides: TGTGCCAGCAGCCAATTCAGGCGGAGACGGACTAATGAAAAACTGTTTTTT. It specifies CASSQFRRRRTNEKLFF. The rearrangement joins TRBV14 to TRBJ1-4; the D is unclear. The V end was cut by 2 bases, the J end by 2 bases, with 15 bases between. The CDR3 is made up of 17 amino acids. Germline CDR1 and CDR2: SGHDN and FVKESK.

The genes are TRBV5-3 and TRBJ1-1, with no clear D. TRBV5-3 is assigned to the ORF class and has an uncertain function. Trimming removed 2 bases from V and 2 bases from J, with 10 bases in between. The CDR3 sequence is 14 residues long. The CDR3 DNA follows: TGTGCCAGAAGCTTAAGACCGATAAACACTGAAGCTTTCTTT. This translates into CARSLRPINTEAFF.

The chain uses TRBV5-1 and TRBJ2-7; 9 nucleotides align to TRBD1. This CDR3 contains 15 residues. Germline values: CDR1 SGHRS, CDR2 YFSETQ. The trim removed 4 bases at V and 5 bases at J, leaving 10 bases unmatched. This CDR3 is CASSNPGQGNNEQYF. The DNA for the CDR3 is TGCGCCAGCAGCAACCCGGGACAGGGTAACAACGAGCAGTACTTC.

V usage is TRBV7-9 and J usage is TRBJ2-3; TRBD2 matches 10 bases. V dropped 4 bases and J dropped 4; count of bases not matched to a gene: 8. The length of the CDR3 is 16 residues. Germline CDR1 reads SEHNR; CDR2 reads FQNEAQ (reference sequence). The CDR3 protein is CASSYEAGGLADTQYF. The CDR3, as DNA: TGTGCCAGCAGCTATGAAGCGGGAGGGTTGGCAGATACGCAGTATTTT.

This CDR3 reads CASSLQVLEDSSSSGANVLTF. Here the CDR3 DNA reads TGCGCCAGCAGCTTGCAGGTGTTGGAGGACAGCTCAAGCTCTGGGGCCAACGTCCTGACTTTC. The chain uses TRBV5-1 and TRBJ2-6, with D possibly being TRBD1 (6 bases). There are 21 residues in the CDR3. V shed 1 base and J shed 0 bases, with 23 bases lying between them. Germline-derived CDR1 and CDR2 are SGHRS and YFSETQ. The full variable domain, its missing parts supplied by reference TRBV5-1 and TRBJ2-6, is KAGVTQTPRYLIKTRGQQVTLSCSPISGHRSVSWYQQTPGQGLQFLFEYFSETQRNKGNFPGRFSGRQFSNSRSEMNVSTLELGDSALYLCASSLQVLEDSSSSGANVLTFGAGSRLTVL.

CDR3: CASSLPLEVASSTDTQYF. The CDR3 DNA follows: TGTGCCAGCAGCTTACCCCTAGAGGTAGCATCTAGCACAGATACGCAGTATTTT. The chain uses TRBV11-2 and TRBJ2-3; D is unresolved. V was shortened by 2 bases and J by 0 bases, with 18 bases between the two germline ends. The CDR3 is 18 residues long. CDR1 is SGHAT and CDR2 is FQNNGV in the germline V gene.

The chain has TRBV9 and TRBJ1-2; tentative D call: TRBD1 (5 bases). CDR1 SGDLS and CDR2 YYNGEE come from the germline V gene. This CDR3 contains 14 residues. Trimming removed 3 bases at V and 4 bases at J, with 13 bases between. The CDR3 loop is CASSGGGTGYGYTF. CDR3 in DNA: TGTGCCAGCAGCGGGGGAGGTACAGGCTATGGCTACACCTTC.

This clone appeared once. The rearrangement uses TRBV10-3 and TRBJ2-7, with D possibly TRBD1 on 5 matching bases. This CDR3 has 14 residues. Trimming took 2 bases from V and 0 from J, leaving 8 bases between them. Germline-derived CDR1 and CDR2 are ENHRY and SYGVKD. The CDR3 sequence is CAISEAGNSYEQYF. The CDR3 bases are TGTGCCATCAGTGAGGCAGGGAACTCCTACGAGCAGTACTTC.

To note about this clone: Additional DNA sequences in this sample encode the identical CDR3. The gene calls are TRBV9 and TRBJ2-3; D gene uncertain. This CDR3 contains 14 residues. Trimming cost V 0 bases and J 2 bases, with 7 bases left between them. Germline V gives CDR1 SGDLS, CDR2 YYNGEE. CDR3 in amino acids: CASSVADSTDTQYF. CDR3 bases: TGTGCCAGCAGCGTAGCAGACTCCACAGATACGCAGTATTTT.